This T cell receptor (beta chain) was captured in a study of T cells in Graves' hyperthyroidism and ophthalmopathy. Study-wide findings and caveats: Most thyroid clonotypes expanded above 0.001 appeared in blood too.

This clonotype showed up many times. As yet, its antigen is unknown. CDR1 and CDR2 (germline): LNHDA, SQIVND (reference sequence). The CDR3 is 14 amino acids. With V trimmed by 3 bases and J by 9 bases, 6 bases remained unmatched. Lactation, pregnancy, other autoimmune disease or uncontrolled infection excluded patients. Diagnosing involved the use of clinical symptoms, serum thyroxine and TRAb, thyroid ultrasound and orbital computed tomography. Authors of the study amplified TCR beta CDR3 regions from RNA transcripts. Initially, a first-round RT-PCR of the TCR CDR3 employed the HTBI primer set. Each CDR3 protein is one row after TCRdb ran MiXCR on the multiplex PCR reads. The data show about 160,000 distinct CDR3 sequences, about 9% seen once.

The sequencing input was blood. The sequence was obtained from a woman aged 18-30 years with Graves' hyperthyroidism that later progressed to Graves' ophthalmopathy. This chain connects TRBV19 to TRBJ2-1; TRBD2 agrees at 9 bases. CDR3 sequence reads: CASSIASGVGEQFF. The CDR3 DNA reads as TGTGCCAGTAGTATTGCTAGCGGGGTCGGTGAGCAGTTCTTC.